This T cell receptor (beta chain) was found in a study of blood T cell repertoires in COVID-19. Original methodology: Estimates of nucleated cell counts were drawn from the amplification of reference gene primers. Generated by immunoSEQ multiplex PCR, the TCRdb table keeps only in-frame clones and is missing some. D and trimming come from the DNA, and the V and J calls and clone size come from that table. The data hold about 300,000 clones, with roughly 84% observed a single time. Many counts were recorded for this clone. This CDR3 contains 14 residues. Germline CDR1 MNHEY, CDR2 SVGAGI. V gave up 6 bases and J gave up 4 bases; unmatched junction bases: 5.

This TCR came from a human donor with COVID-19, enrolled during active disease. The donor label of this sample is uncertain. The chain uses TRBV6-5 and TRBJ2-3; 9 bases agree with TRBD2. Specimen: peripheral blood. The CDR3 spells CASRNSGRPDTQYF. Written as DNA, the CDR3 is TGTGCCAGCAGAAATAGCGGGAGACCAGATACGCAGTATTTT.